A selection of T cell receptor beta chains follows, all from one sample in a study of shared clonotypes between healthy human individuals. The data were produced by immunoSEQ multiplex PCR, yet TCRdb's version contains in-frame clones alone and is incomplete. The repertoire has roughly 2.2 million clones, more than 85% of them found once; the top ten carry about 0.37%. The specimen sequenced was naive CD4+ T cells from PBMCs. The source of these receptors is a man aged 18 to 30 in good health. Some clones in this sample may be carry-over from other donors' samples. Each CDR3 is given with its conserved first and last residue. A D gene is named only where the DNA matches it firmly. Size is omitted from some rows. Given values are once, few, many or a class for expanded clones.

d_gene,j_gene,v_gene,abundance,CDR3nt,CDR3aa
-,TRBJ1-4,TRBV5-1,-,TGCGCCAGCAGCGTGAGGATGGATGAAAAACTGTTTTTT,CASSVRMDEKLFF
-,TRBJ2-7,TRBV5-1,-,TGCGCCAGCAGCTTGGTAAGCTCGCCGGGGTACGAGCAGTACTTC,CASSLVSSPGYEQYF
TRBD2,TRBJ2-1,TRBV7-6,-,TGTGCCAGCAGCTCCACTAGCGGGAGGGCCCTCAATGAGCAGTTCTTC,CASSSTSGRALNEQFF
-,TRBJ1-1,TRBV7-2,once,TGTGCCAGCAGCCCTTACGGTCGGAGGAACACTGAAGCTTTCTTT,CASSPYGRRNTEAFF
TRBD1,TRBJ1-1,TRBV5-1,-,TGCGCCAGCAGCTCCAGACAGGGGTTGAACACTGAAGCTTTCTTT,CASSSRQGLNTEAFF
-,TRBJ1-2,TRBV2,-,TGTGCCAGCCCCCCGCAGGGAAGGGGCGGCAACTATGGCTACACCTTC,CASPPQGRGGNYGYTF
TRBD1,TRBJ2-7,TRBV6-5,once,TGTGCCAGCAGTTACTCGGGGACAGGGGGTTCCTACGAGCAGTACTTC,CASSYSGTGGSYEQYF
-,TRBJ2-2,TRBV5-1,-,TGCGCCAGCAGCTTTTTTGTGGTATTGGGCACCGGGGAGCTGTTTTTT,CASSFFVVLGTGELFF
-,TRBJ2-3,TRBV5-4,-,TGTGCCAGCAGCTCGCTGACTGCGCCCACAGATACGCAGTATTTT,CASSSLTAPTDTQYF
-,TRBJ2-2,TRBV7-9,-,TGTGCCAGCAGCTTAGGTGGGACCGGGGAGCTGTTTTTT,CASSLGGTGELFF
-,TRBJ2-1,TRBV28,-,TGTGCCAGCAGTTTAGGAGGGGGGAGCTCCTACAATGAGCAGTTCTTC,CASSLGGGSSYNEQFF
TRBD1,TRBJ2-7,TRBV18,-,TGTGCCAGCTCACTGGGACAGGGGGCAAACGAGCAGTACTTC,CASSLGQGANEQYF
-,TRBJ1-2,TRBV5-1,few,TGCGCCAGCAGCAGGCGGGCCCGGGACTATGGCTACACCTTC,CASSRRARDYGYTF
-,TRBJ2-1,TRBV25-1,-,TGTGCCAGCCGGAGGGGGTACAATGAGCAGTTCTTC,CASRRGYNEQFF
-,TRBJ2-7,TRBV9,-,TGTGCCAGCAGCGTAGTTGGGGGGAGCCACGAGCAGTACTTC,CASSVVGGSHEQYF
-,TRBJ1-1,TRBV5-4,-,TGTGCCAGCAGCATACCAGGGGATATGAACACTGAAGCTTTCTTT,CASSIPGDMNTEAFF
TRBD1,TRBJ1-2,TRBV19,-,TGTGCCAGTAGTATTCTACGGACAGGGACTGCCGCTAGTCTTGGCTACACCTTC,CASSILRTGTAASLGYTF
-,TRBJ1-5,TRBV7-2,-,TGTGCCAGCAGCTTATCTGGTGATTCGGCCCAGCATTTT,CASSLSGDSAQHF
TRBD1,TRBJ2-1,TRBV5-8,-,TGTGCCAGCAGCATGGGACAGGGCTACAATGAGCAGTTCTTC,CASSMGQGYNEQFF
TRBD1,TRBJ2-7,TRBV12-5,-,TGTGCTAGTGGTTCCGACTACCAGAAACCCCCGGGACAGGACTTCTACGAGCAGTACTTC,CASGSDYQKPPGQDFYEQYF
TRBD2,TRBJ2-3,TRBV29-1,-,TGCAGCGTAAAAGCGCTAGCGGGGCTAGATACGCAGTATTTT,CSVKALAGLDTQYF
-,TRBJ1-5,TRBV7-2,-,TGTGCCAGCAGCTTGAATGGGGGTGGAGAGCCCCAGCATTTT,CASSLNGGGEPQHF
-,TRBJ2-7,TRBV6-1,-,TGTGCCAGCAGTGAATCCGTAGCGGCGCTCTACGAGCAGTACTTC,CASSESVAALYEQYF
TRBD2,TRBJ2-7,TRBV2,-,TGTGCCAGCGGAAGGACTAGCGGGAGGGCCTACGAGCAGTACTTC,CASGRTSGRAYEQYF
-,TRBJ2-5,TRBV28,-,TGTGCCAGCAGTTTGGACTCCCCCCGGCGGACCCAGTACTTC,CASSLDSPRRTQYF
-,TRBJ1-6,TRBV27,-,TGTGCCAGCAGTTTACTTCCCCAGTATTCGCACTCACCCCTCCACTTT,CASSLLPQYSHSPLHF
TRBD2,TRBJ2-3,TRBV19,once,TGTGCCAGTAGTATATTTACTAGCGGCACAGATACGCAGTATTTT,CASSIFTSGTDTQYF
TRBD1,TRBJ2-1,TRBV5-1,-,TGCGCCAGCAGCCTGGGGGGACAGGGATACTACAATGAGCAGTTCTTC,CASSLGGQGYYNEQFF
TRBD1,TRBJ2-3,TRBV19,once,TGTGCCAGTAGTGGGACAGGAATCACAGATACGCAGTATTTT,CASSGTGITDTQYF
-,TRBJ1-1,TRBV7-8,-,TGTGCCAGCAGCAATGGACGGTACTTAAACACTGAAGCTTTCTTT,CASSNGRYLNTEAFF